Sequencing of this T cell receptor beta chain was carried out in a study of cytomegalovirus exposure and HLA in healthy donors. About the study: Researchers found that more than 70% of 350 to 500 genotyped donors fell within the Caucasian-associated ancestry cluster. Whole-study findings and limits: Analyses of presence/absence relied on an assumption of roughly uniform sequencing depth across donors.

The CDR3 runs to 16 residues. V dropped 2 bases and J dropped 7; count of bases not matched to a gene: 11. Germline V gene data show CDR1 as LNHNV and CDR2 as YYDKDF (reference sequence). On this clone: Its specificity is not known.

Use of 60 Vbeta and 13 Jbeta primers characterized the PCR. Data came from immunoSEQ multiplex PCR; TCRdb stores just in-frame clones and leaves some out. The sample has 65,000 to 90,000 clones; roughly three quarters are singletons. The chain carries TRBV15 and TRBJ1-2; 9 bases agree with TRBD1. This TCR derives from a man aged 35-49 years in good health and CMV-seronegative. Sequenced input: PBMCs. The chain's CDR3 is CATSRNQAQGARGYTF. In DNA, the CDR3 is TGTGCCACCAGCAGAAACCAAGCACAGGGGGCGCGTGGCTACACCTTC.